This T cell receptor (beta chain) was sequenced during a study of CD8 T cells in Susac syndrome. For this clonotype: No antigen is known for it.

Germline lookup yields CDR1 LNHDA and CDR2 SQIVND (reference sequence). V gave up 0 bases and J gave up 6 bases, with 8 bases separating them. This CDR3 has 13 residues. Random-hexamer reverse transcription was applied to roughly 0.5 to 1 ug RNA. TCR beta CDR3 was amplified by immunoSEQ multiplex PCR. This amplification extended across 54 Vbeta and 13 Jbeta segments. TCRdb recomputed calls from the immunoSEQ multiplex PCR reads with MiXCR, one row per CDR3 protein. Of about 52,000 distinct CDR3 sequences in the sample, roughly 93% were seen once. CD8+ and CD4+ T cells taken from blood had their TCR beta sequenced. The multiple sclerosis controls consisted of treatment-naive patients with relapsing-remitting disease, either stable or active. Study outcomes and limitations: The study conceded that its TCR sequencing and HLA analysis involved relatively few individuals.

The chain links TRBV19 to TRBJ1-1, with unresolved D. Sequenced input: CD8+ T cells from PBMCs. The TCR comes from a human donor with multiple sclerosis. Here the CDR3 DNA reads TGTGCCAGTAGTATAGACGTTACCGCTGAAGCTTTCTTT. This encodes CASSIDVTAEAFF.